Sequencing of this T cell receptor (beta chain) was carried out in a study of long-term antiretroviral therapy in people with HIV. General study results and limits: Spans of CDR3 length were tighter for HIV repertoires than for controls.

Version v3.0 of the immunoSEQ assay ran at survey level. Target depth was about 40,000-50,000 T-cell genomes per sample. Sequenced by immunoSEQ multiplex PCR; TCRdb stores in-frame clones only, minus some. This sample carries tens of thousands of clones, around three quarters of them seen once, and the ten largest clones take about 11%. The CDR3 consists of 13 residues. The germline V gene encodes CDR1 MNHEY and CDR2 SVGAGI. Trimming pared 6 bases from V and 7 bases from J, leaving 10 bases between. Prior to DNA extraction, the samples held about 1-10 million cryopreserved PBMC. Worth noting for this clone: The antigen is undetermined.

Sequences were derived from unsorted PBMCs, sampled 1.1 years before starting antiretroviral therapy. The TCR comes from a woman aged 40-49 years with HIV. The chain has TRBV6-5 and TRBJ1-6; D unresolved. CDR3: CASSPLRNSPLHF. The CDR3 coding sequence is TGTGCCAGCAGCCCCCTTAGAAATTCACCCCTCCACTTT.